Following are 24 T cell receptor beta chains from one sample sequenced in a study of OX40 agonist ivuxolimab in advanced cancers. The data were produced by immunoSEQ multiplex PCR, yet TCRdb's version contains in-frame clones alone and is incomplete. The sample lists some 65,000 clones; roughly 80% were seen once. This sample comprised CD4+ or CD8+ T cells sorted from blood, obtained in a trial of the OX40 agonist ivuxolimab. The receptors shown here come from an adult with an advanced solid tumor such as melanoma, head and neck, liver or kidney cancer.

The chain is built from TRBV4-1 and TRBJ1-3; D is possibly TRBD1 (6 bases). The CDR3 loop spans 18 amino acids. V was pared by 2 bases and J by 0 bases, with 17 bases between. From germline, CDR1 is MGHRA and CDR2 YSYEKL. The CDR3 bases are TGCGCCAGCAGCCAAAACAGGGTTTCCCTTCTCTCTGGAAACACCATATATTTT. This sequence encodes CASSQNRVSLLSGNTIYF.

This chain joins TRBV6-5 and TRBJ1-2; TRBD1 aligns across 9 bases. The germline CDR1 and CDR2 sequences are MNHEY and SVGAGI. V was clipped by 7 bases and J by 8 bases; unmatched bases: 14. This CDR3 has 15 amino acids. CDR3 DNA: TGTGCCAGCACCTCACCCGGGGGACAGGGACGGGGCTACACCTTC. It encodes CASTSPGGQGRGYTF.

The rearrangement links TRBV27 to TRBJ2-7, with D tentatively TRBD2 (6 bases). Trimming took 6 bases from V and 0 from J, leaving 18 bases between them. The CDR3 is 16 residues long. The V gene's germline CDR1 is MNHEY and CDR2 SMNVEV (reference sequence). CDR3 nucleotide sequence: TGTGCCAGCAGCTCCATGGGCGGGGACCGCTCCTACGAGCAGTACTTC. Its protein is CASSSMGGDRSYEQYF.

V usage is TRBV28 and J usage is TRBJ2-3; TRBD1 matches at 11 bases. The CDR3 runs 15 residues. The V gene end was trimmed by 6 bases and the J gene end by 3 bases; junction bases not matched to a gene: 5. The germline V gene has CDR1 MDHEN and CDR2 SYDVKM. CDR3 bases: TGTGCCAGCAGCCAAGGGACAGGGGGGACAGATACGCAGTATTTT. It yields the protein CASSQGTGGTDTQYF.

The sample holds one count of this clone. This rearrangement joins TRBV4-1 to TRBJ2-5, with TRBD2 matching 15 bases. CDR3 length: 17 residues. In germline, CDR1 is MGHRA, CDR2 YSYEKL. Germline trimming cut 4 bases from V and 4 bases from J; bases unmatched to any gene: 7. The CDR3 reads CASSRPLGLAGGETQYF. CDR3 DNA sequence: TGCGCCAGCAGCCGGCCGCTGGGACTAGCGGGAGGAGAGACCCAGTACTTC.

The chain employs TRBV18 and TRBJ1-4, with a weak D call TRBD1 (5 bases). From germline, CDR1 is KGHSH and CDR2 LQKENI. Trimming stripped 2 bases from V and 5 bases from J, with 6 bases between. The CDR3 is made up of 13 amino acids. CDR3 region: CASSPGGNEKLFF. CDR3 coding DNA: TGTGCCAGCTCACCAGGGGGGAATGAAAAACTGTTTTTT.

This clone was recorded only once. J is TRBJ2-7 and V is TRBV11-3; 7 nucleotides line up with TRBD1. V was pared by 0 bases and J by 0 bases, with 2 bases of the junction left unmatched. Germline V CDR1 and CDR2: SGHNT, YENEEA. The length of the CDR3 is 15 residues. The CDR3 loop is CASSLETGSSYEQYF. The DNA of the CDR3 is TGTGCCAGCAGCTTAGAGACAGGGAGCTCCTACGAGCAGTACTTC.

The chain is built from TRBV6-4 and TRBJ2-1, with 9 bases fitting TRBD2. The CDR3 runs to 14 residues. Trimming cost V 3 bases and J 12 bases; bases outside gene matches: 9. The germline CDR1 and CDR2 sequences are MRHNA and SNTAGT. The chain's CDR3 is CASSELAGELRQFF. The CDR3, as DNA: TGTGCCAGCAGTGAGTTAGCGGGAGAGCTACGGCAGTTCTTC.

The chain combines TRBV30 with TRBJ1-1; D unresolved. The CDR3 spans 13 residues. CDR1 GTSNPN and CDR2 SVGIG come from the germline V gene (reference sequence). Trimming pared 3 bases from V and 4 bases from J, leaving 12 bases between. The CDR3 is CAWSIRARTEAFF. The CDR3 DNA reads as TGTGCCTGGAGCATCCGGGCGCGCACTGAAGCTTTCTTT.

The genes are TRBV5-4 and TRBJ1-2; D gene unclear. Trimming took 2 bases from V and 5 from J, leaving 13 bases between them. This CDR3 has 14 amino acids. Germline assignment: CDR1 SGHNT and CDR2 YYREEE (reference sequence). The CDR3: CASSLGGGVYGYTF. CDR3 DNA: TGTGCCAGCAGCTTAGGAGGCGGAGTGTATGGCTACACCTTC.

In regard to this clone: A junction boundary mismatches the germline segment, possibly from a read error. The chain links TRBV19 to TRBJ2-4; D may correspond to TRBD1 or TRBD2 (5 bases each). This CDR3 comprises 11 residues. CDR1 is LNHDA and CDR2 is SQIVND in the germline V gene (reference sequence). The CDR3 loop is CASSMGERTFF. In DNA form, the CDR3 reads TGTGCCAGTAGTATGGGGGAAAGAACTTTTTTC.

The V gene is TRBV6-6, the J gene TRBJ2-7; TRBD1 matches 9 bases. Germline V gene lookup returns CDR1 MNHNY and CDR2 SVGAGI (reference sequence). With V trimmed by 5 bases and J by 6 bases, 8 bases remained unmatched. The CDR3 has 14 amino acids. CDR3 DNA: TGTGCCAGCAGTGCGGGACAGGGCCTTGGCGAGCAGTACTTC. Translated: CASSAGQGLGEQYF.

For the CDR3, the DNA is TGCGCCAGCAGCTCTAGACAGGATAACTATGGCTACACCTTC. Translation gives CASSSRQDNYGYTF. The rearrangement links TRBV5-1 to TRBJ1-2; D may be TRBD1 (6 bases). V was shortened by 3 bases and J by 1 base, with 10 bases between the two germline ends. Looked up from germline, CDR1 is SGHRS and CDR2 is YFSETQ. The CDR3 spans 14 residues.

The chain is built from TRBV30 and TRBJ1-3; D remains unclear. In germline, CDR1 is GTSNPN, CDR2 SVGIG (reference sequence). V lost 7 bases, J lost 2 bases, and 6 bases lay in between. The CDR3 is 11 residues long. CDR3 sequence: CASRPGNTIYF. In nucleotides, the CDR3 is TGTGCCTCCAGACCTGGAAACACCATATATTTT.

The chain uses TRBV9 and TRBJ1-2; D ambiguous. Trimming took off 5 bases at V and 8 bases at J, with 22 bases between the two ends. The germline gives CDR1 SGDLS, CDR2 YYNGEE. The CDR3 loop spans 15 amino acids. The CDR3 DNA reads TGTGCCAGCAGTTCTCGGTCGGGAGAGGGTGAGGGCTACACCTTC. Translated, it gives CASSSRSGEGEGYTF.

The V gene is TRBV7-8, the J gene TRBJ2-7; TRBD2 agrees at 7 bases. The CDR3 totals 16 residues. The V and J ends lost 2 bases and 2 bases, in that order; junction bases with no gene match: 9. Germline CDR1 and CDR2: SGHVS and FQNEAQ. In nucleotides, the CDR3 is TGTGCCAGCAGCTTAAGGGCGGGGACTAACCCCTACGAGCAGTACTTC. Translation gives CASSLRAGTNPYEQYF.

This clone was picked up a small number of times. The chain recombines TRBV2 with TRBJ1-2, with TRBD1 as a possible D gene (5 bases). V dropped 1 base and J dropped 7 bases, with 10 bases sitting between them. Germline assignment: CDR1 SNHLY and CDR2 FYNNEI. The CDR3 is 13 residues long. The chain's CDR3 is CASSEGGSLGYTF. DNA of the CDR3: TGTGCCAGCAGTGAAGGGGGGTCACTTGGCTACACCTTC.

The chain uses TRBV2 and TRBJ2-7; TRBD2 matches at 7 bases. The CDR3 has 11 amino acids. J lost 4 bases, V lost 8 bases, and 2 bases had no gene match. Germline assignment: CDR1 SNHLY and CDR2 FYNNEI. CDR3 protein: CASRTSYEQYF. DNA of the CDR3: TGTGCCAGCCGGACTAGTTACGAGCAGTACTTC.

The sample holds a few counts of this clone. The V gene is TRBV5-1, the J gene TRBJ1-2; 7 nucleotides align to TRBD1. CDR3 length equals 14 residues. J was trimmed by 2 bases and V by 2 bases; bases with no gene match: 3. CDR1 and CDR2 from the germline V gene are SGHRS and YFSETQ. The CDR3 region is CASSLMGQNYGYTF. CDR3 bases: TGCGCCAGCAGCTTAATGGGACAGAACTATGGCTACACCTTC.

This clone was observed a handful of times. The genes are TRBV11-2 and TRBJ1-2, with D unclear. The CDR3 has 16 residues. V lost 0 bases to trimming and J lost 1 base, with 12 bases between them. CDR1 SGHAT and CDR2 FQNNGV come from the germline V gene. Here the CDR3 reads CASSLDTSHSNYGYTF. The CDR3 DNA reads TGTGCCAGCAGCTTAGATACCTCTCACAGTAACTATGGCTACACCTTC.

The gene calls are TRBV20-1 and TRBJ2-7; D assignment may be TRBD1 or TRBD2 (6 bases each). Per the germline V gene, CDR1 is DFQATT and CDR2 is SNEGSKA (reference sequence). V lost 5 bases and J lost 3, with 8 bases in between. The CDR3 spans 11 residues. The CDR3 DNA sequence: TGCAGTGCTGGGGGGCTCTACGAGCAGTACTTC. Translation gives CSAGGLYEQYF.

This clone occurred once. This chain links TRBV6-1 with TRBJ1-1; D is perhaps TRBD1 (6 bases). Germline V gene lookup returns CDR1 MNHNS and CDR2 SASEGT. V was pared by 8 bases and J by 1 base, with 14 bases between. The CDR3 contains 14 residues. The CDR3 sequence: CASAKWTANTEAFF. CDR3 sequence (DNA): TGTGCCAGCGCCAAATGGACAGCGAACACTGAAGCTTTCTTT.

The chain combines TRBV6-1 with TRBJ2-7, with TRBD1 matching over 9 bases. CDR3 length: 15 amino acids. Looked up from germline, CDR1 is MNHNS and CDR2 is SASEGT. J was trimmed by 3 bases and V by 6 bases; bases with no gene match: 9. This chain's CDR3 is CASRRFGDRDYEQYF. The CDR3 DNA is TGTGCCAGCAGGAGATTCGGGGACAGGGACTACGAGCAGTACTTC.

The chain employs TRBV4-1 and TRBJ1-1; tentative D call: TRBD1 (6 bases). Trimming took 2 bases from V and 1 from J, leaving 17 bases between them. CDR1 is MGHRA and CDR2 is YSYEKL in the germline V gene. This CDR3 contains 17 residues. CDR3 bases: TGCGCCAGCAGCCAAATCTTGGCCCGGGGGGCGAACACTGAAGCTTTCTTT. The encoded protein is CASSQILARGANTEAFF.